A selection of T cell receptor beta chains follows, all from one sample in a study of HIV-infected patients and healthy controls. In TCRdb, the 5' RACE reads were re-called with MiXCR into one record per CDR3 protein. The data show fewer than 4,500 distinct CDR3 sequences, with about an eighth seen just once and approximately 14% held by the top ten. Material: blood, obtained before antiretroviral therapy. The receptors originated from an adult with HIV infection. Each CDR3 is given without its conserved first and last residue. The size entry is marked missing in some rows and otherwise reads once, few, many or a size class.

J gene,clone size,CDR3 length,V gene,CDR3 protein
TRBJ2-1,once,14,TRBV5-4,ASSLGASGSYNEQF
TRBJ1-5,medium-sized,11,TRBV19,ASSEQGDQPQH
TRBJ2-5,many,13,TRBV5-1,ASSLAGTEQETQY
TRBJ1-1,.,14,TRBV12-3/TRBV12-4,ASSFLQKYMNTEAF
TRBJ2-7,many,10,TRBV29-1,STSGTGYEQY
TRBJ2-3,medium-sized,12,TRBV29-1,SGGISGTTDTQY
TRBJ1-4,.,12,TRBV4-3,ASQDGGTNEKLF
TRBJ1-1,.,11,TRBV11-3,ASTGTANTEAF
TRBJ2-7,many,12,TRBV19,ASSARDRSYEQY
TRBJ2-5,medium-sized,14,TRBV24-1,ATSDGPGQVQETQY
TRBJ2-7,medium-sized,11,TRBV20-1,SAPSGDNYEQY
TRBJ2-1,medium-sized,15,TRBV24-1,ATSDGKGGSSYNEQF
TRBJ2-1,medium-sized,13,TRBV25-1,ASSEAQREYNEQF
TRBJ2-7,medium-sized,13,TRBV5-1,ASSLEGQSSYEQY
TRBJ1-1,few,14,TRBV5-6,ASSGPGQGAQDEAF
TRBJ1-5,medium-sized,12,TRBV29-1,SVSGTFSNQPQH
TRBJ2-1,medium-sized,17,TRBV11-2,ASSLVGPLAGYRENEQF
TRBJ1-6,medium-sized,10,TRBV7-8,ASSSAASPLH
TRBJ2-3,medium-sized,10,TRBV20-1,SVAEITDTQY
TRBJ2-3,.,16,TRBV27,SSSIQGARSPSTDTQY
TRBJ2-1,medium-sized,15,TRBV7-7,ASRGSGTSGRFHEQF
TRBJ1-2,medium-sized,13,TRBV14,ASSQQGARVYGYT
TRBJ2-3,medium-sized,13,TRBV7-8,ASSLDGRATDTQY
TRBJ2-2,medium-sized,13,TRBV12-3/TRBV12-4,ASVLAGAVTGELF
TRBJ1-6,medium-sized,14,TRBV6-5,ASSYTLGQRNSPLH
TRBJ2-7,many,11,TRBV5-1,ASSLGQSYEQY
TRBJ1-1,.,12,TRBV4-3,ASSQDALCGEAF
TRBJ1-5,many,13,TRBV12-3/TRBV12-4,ASSLTAYSNQPQH
TRBJ2-2,few,13,TRBV29-1,SVEGGQGYTGELF
TRBJ2-7,medium-sized,12,TRBV6-6,ASSYSGITYEQY
TRBJ1-1,medium-sized,12,TRBV12-3/TRBV12-4,ASSLQGRGTEAF
TRBJ1-1,medium-sized,10,TRBV7-6,ATEDENTEAF
TRBJ2-3,.,14,TRBV7-7,ASSLAEGAGTDTQY
TRBJ1-5,medium-sized,13,TRBV7-2,ASSFLGDSNQPQH
TRBJ2-4,many,14,TRBV5-6,ASSYLAELAKNIQY
TRBJ2-3,medium-sized,13,TRBV5-8,ASSPGQWSTDTQY
TRBJ1-4,.,10,TRBV19,ASLPTSGQAS
TRBJ1-2,few,13,TRBV12-5,ASGLALTPDLGYT
TRBJ2-5,many,13,TRBV2,ASSDEASVRETQY
TRBJ1-5,medium-sized,11,TRBV20-1,SASWTGNQPQH
TRBJ1-1,.,11,TRBV7-8,ASSKDRNTEAF
TRBJ2-5,many,13,TRBV13,ASSLGQVRGETQY
TRBJ2-1,medium-sized,10,TRBV7-6,ASSPPKNEQF
TRBJ2-1,many,9,TRBV29-1,SVEVYNEQF
TRBJ2-3,large,10,TRBV7-2,ASSFGPDTQY
TRBJ2-1,many,14,TRBV18,ASSPPVREILPEQF
TRBJ2-7,many,14,TRBV28,ASNAPRDRRTYEQY
TRBJ1-2,many,15,TRBV27,ASSFRGTGQMWYGYT
TRBJ2-7,medium-sized,12,TRBV11-3,ASSLVRGSYEQY
TRBJ2-3,.,12,TRBV19,ASSIGLSTDTQY
TRBJ2-5,medium-sized,12,TRBV27,ASSLSANQETQY
TRBJ2-7,medium-sized,11,TRBV20-1,SVPAGMSYEQY
TRBJ2-1,medium-sized,14,TRBV6-2/TRBV6-3,ASTSRGFDSYNEQF
TRBJ1-1,medium-sized,11,TRBV6-4,ASKDSWNTEAF
TRBJ1-2,many,12,TRBV11-3,ASSSRQGLDGYT
TRBJ2-3,medium-sized,14,TRBV9,ASSVDLAGATDTQY
TRBJ2-1,.,14,TRBV5-1,ASSFGTSGGYNEQF